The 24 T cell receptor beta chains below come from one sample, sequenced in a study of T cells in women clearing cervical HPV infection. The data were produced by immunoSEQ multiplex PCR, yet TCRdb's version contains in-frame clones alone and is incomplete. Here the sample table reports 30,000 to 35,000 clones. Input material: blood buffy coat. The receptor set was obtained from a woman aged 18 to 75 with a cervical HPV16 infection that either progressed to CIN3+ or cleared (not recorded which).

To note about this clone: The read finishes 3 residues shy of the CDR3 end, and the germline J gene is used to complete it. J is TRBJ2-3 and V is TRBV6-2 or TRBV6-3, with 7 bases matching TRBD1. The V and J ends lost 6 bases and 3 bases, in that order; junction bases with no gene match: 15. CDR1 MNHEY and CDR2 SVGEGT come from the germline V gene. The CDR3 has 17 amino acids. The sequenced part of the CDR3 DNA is TGTGCCAGCAGCCCTACCGACAGGGAAGTTAGGACAGATACG. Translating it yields CASSPTDREVRTDT. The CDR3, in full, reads CASSPTDREVRTDTQYF.

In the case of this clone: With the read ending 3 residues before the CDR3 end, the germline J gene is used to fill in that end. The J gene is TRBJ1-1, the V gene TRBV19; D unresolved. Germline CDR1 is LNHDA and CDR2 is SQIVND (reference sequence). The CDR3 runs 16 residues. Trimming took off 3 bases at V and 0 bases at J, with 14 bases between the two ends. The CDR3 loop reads CASSMRYAGMNTEAFF. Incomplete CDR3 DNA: TGTGCCAGTAGTATGCGATACGCGGGGATGAACACTGAA. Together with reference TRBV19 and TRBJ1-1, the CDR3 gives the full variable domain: DGGITQSPKYLFRKEGQNVTLSCEQNLNHDAMYWYRQDPGQGLRLIYYSQIVNDFQKGDIAEGYSVSREKKESFPLTVTSAQKNPTAFYLCASSMRYAGMNTEAFFGQGTRLTVV.

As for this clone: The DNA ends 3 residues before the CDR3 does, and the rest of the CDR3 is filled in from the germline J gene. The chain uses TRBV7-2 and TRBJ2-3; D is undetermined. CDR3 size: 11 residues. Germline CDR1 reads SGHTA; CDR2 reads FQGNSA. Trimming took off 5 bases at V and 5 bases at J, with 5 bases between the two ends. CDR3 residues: CASSRLDTQYF. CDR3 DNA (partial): TGTGCCAGCAGCCGTTTAGATACG.

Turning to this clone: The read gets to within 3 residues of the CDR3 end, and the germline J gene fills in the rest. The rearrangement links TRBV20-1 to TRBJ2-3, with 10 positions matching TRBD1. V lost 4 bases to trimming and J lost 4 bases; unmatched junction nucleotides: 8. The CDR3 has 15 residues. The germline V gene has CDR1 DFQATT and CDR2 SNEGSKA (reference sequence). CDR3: CSANRDRGVPDTQYF. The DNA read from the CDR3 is TGCAGTGCTAACCGGGACAGGGGTGTACCAGATACG.

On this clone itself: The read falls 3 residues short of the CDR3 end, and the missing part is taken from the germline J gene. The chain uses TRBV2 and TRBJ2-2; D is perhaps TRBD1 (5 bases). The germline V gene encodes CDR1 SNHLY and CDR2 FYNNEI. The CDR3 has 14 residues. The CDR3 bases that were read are TGTGCCAGCACGCCAGGCGGTGGGGCCAACGTG. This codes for CASTPGGGANV. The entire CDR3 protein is CASTPGGGANVLFF. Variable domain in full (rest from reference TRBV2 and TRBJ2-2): EPEVTQTPSHQVTQMGQEVILRCVPISNHLYFYWYRQILGQKVEFLVSFYNNEISEKSEIFDDQFSVERPDGSNFTLKIRSTKLEDSAMYFCASTPGGGANVLFFGEGSRLTVL.

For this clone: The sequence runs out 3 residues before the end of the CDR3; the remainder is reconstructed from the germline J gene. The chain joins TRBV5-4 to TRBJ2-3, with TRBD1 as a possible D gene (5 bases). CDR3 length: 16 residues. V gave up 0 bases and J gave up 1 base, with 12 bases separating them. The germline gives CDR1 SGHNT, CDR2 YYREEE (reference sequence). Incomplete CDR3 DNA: TGTGCCAGCAGCTTGGGGGCTAGGGGTGGCACAGATACG. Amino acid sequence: CASSLGARGGTDT. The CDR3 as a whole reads CASSLGARGGTDTQYF.

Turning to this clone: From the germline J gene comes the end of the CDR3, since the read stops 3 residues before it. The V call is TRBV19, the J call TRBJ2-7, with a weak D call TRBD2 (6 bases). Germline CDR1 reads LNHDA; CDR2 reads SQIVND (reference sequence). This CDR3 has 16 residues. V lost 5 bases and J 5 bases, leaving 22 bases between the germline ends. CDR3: CASSPPLGLINDEQYF. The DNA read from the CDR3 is TGTGCCAGTAGTCCTCCACTGGGACTGATTAATGACGAG.

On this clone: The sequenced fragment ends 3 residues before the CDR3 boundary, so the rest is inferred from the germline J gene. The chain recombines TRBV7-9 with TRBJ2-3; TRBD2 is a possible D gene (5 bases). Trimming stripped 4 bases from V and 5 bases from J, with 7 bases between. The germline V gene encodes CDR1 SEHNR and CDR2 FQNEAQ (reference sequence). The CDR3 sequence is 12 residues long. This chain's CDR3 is CASSSGLDTQYF. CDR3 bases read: TGTGCCAGCAGCTCGGGGTTAGATACG.

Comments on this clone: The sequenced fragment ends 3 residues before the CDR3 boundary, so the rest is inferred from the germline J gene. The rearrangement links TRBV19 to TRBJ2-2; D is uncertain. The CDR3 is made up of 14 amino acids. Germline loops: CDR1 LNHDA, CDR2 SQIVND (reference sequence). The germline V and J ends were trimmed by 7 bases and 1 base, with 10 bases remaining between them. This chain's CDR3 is CASNYGGNTGELFF. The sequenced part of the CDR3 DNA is TGTGCCAGTAATTACGGTGGGAACACCGGGGAG.

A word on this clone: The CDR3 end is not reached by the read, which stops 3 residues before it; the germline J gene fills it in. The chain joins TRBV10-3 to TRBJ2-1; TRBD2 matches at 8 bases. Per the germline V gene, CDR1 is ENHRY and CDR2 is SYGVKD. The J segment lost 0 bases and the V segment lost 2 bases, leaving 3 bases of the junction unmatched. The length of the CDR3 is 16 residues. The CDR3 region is CAISETSGRSYNEQFF. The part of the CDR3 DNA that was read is TGTGCCATCAGTGAGACTAGCGGTCGCTCCTACAATGAG.

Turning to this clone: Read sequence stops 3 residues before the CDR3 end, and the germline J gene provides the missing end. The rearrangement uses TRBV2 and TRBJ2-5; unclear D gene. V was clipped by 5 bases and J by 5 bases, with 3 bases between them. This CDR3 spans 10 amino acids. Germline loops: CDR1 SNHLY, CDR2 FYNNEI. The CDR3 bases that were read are TGTGCCAGCAGTCTGGAGACC. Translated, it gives CASSLET. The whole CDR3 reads CASSLETQYF.

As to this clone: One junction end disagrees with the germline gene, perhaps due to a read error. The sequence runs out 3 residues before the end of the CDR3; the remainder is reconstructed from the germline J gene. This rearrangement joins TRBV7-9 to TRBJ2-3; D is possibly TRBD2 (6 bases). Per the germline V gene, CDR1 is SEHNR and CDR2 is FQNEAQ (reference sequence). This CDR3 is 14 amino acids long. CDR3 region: CSSGRGGVSETQYF. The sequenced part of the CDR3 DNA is TGTTCCAGCGGCCGTGGAGGGGTTTCAGAGACG.

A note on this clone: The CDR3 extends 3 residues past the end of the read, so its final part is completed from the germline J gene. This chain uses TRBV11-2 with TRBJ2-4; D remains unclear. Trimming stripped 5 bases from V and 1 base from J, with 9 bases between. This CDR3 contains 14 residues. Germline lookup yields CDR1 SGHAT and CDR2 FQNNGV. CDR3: CASSHIRAKNIQYF. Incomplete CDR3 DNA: TGTGCCAGCAGCCACATAAGGGCCAAAAACATT.

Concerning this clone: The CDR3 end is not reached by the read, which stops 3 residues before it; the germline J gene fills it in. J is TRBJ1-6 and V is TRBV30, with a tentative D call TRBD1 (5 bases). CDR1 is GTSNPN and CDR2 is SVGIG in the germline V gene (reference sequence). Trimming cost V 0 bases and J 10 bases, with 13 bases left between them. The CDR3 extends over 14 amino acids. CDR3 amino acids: CAWSVIAGRSPLHF. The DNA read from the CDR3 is TGTGCCTGGAGTGTAATCGCAGGGCGATCACCC.

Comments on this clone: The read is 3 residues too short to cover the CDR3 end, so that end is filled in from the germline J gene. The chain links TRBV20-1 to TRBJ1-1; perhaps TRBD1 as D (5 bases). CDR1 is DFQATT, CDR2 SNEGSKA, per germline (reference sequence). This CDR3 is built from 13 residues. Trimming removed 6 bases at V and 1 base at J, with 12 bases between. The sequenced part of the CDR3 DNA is TGCAGTGCCAATTCAGACAGGAACACTGAA. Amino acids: CSANSDRNTE. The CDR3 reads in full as CSANSDRNTEAFF.

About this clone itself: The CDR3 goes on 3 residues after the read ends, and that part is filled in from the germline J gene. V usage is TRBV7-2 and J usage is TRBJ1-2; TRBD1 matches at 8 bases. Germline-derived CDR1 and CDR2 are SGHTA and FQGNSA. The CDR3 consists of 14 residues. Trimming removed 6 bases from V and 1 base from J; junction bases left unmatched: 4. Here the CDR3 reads CASSQGANNYGYTF. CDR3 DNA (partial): TGTGCCAGCAGTCAGGGGGCTAATAACTATGGC. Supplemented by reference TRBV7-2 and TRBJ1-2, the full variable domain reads GAGVSQSPSNKVTEKGKDVELRCDPISGHTALYWYRQSLGQGLEFLIYFQGNSAPDKSGLPSDRFSAERTGGSVSTLTIQRTQQEDSAVYLCASSQGANNYGYTFGSGTRLTVV.

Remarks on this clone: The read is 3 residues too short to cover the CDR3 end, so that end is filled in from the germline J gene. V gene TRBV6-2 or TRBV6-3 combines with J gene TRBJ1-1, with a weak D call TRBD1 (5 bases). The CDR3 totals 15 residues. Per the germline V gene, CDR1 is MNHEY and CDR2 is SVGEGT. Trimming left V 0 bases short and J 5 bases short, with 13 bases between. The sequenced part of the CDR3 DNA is TGTGCCAGCAGTTACTCGAAAGGGGCCGGGACTGAA. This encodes CASSYSKGAGTE. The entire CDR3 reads CASSYSKGAGTEAFF.

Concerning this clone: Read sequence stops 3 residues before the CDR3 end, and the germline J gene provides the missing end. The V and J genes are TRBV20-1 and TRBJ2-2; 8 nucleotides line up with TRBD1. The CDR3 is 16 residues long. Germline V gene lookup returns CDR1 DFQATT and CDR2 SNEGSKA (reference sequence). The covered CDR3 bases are TGCAGTGCTAGCAGGGGGACAGGCCGGGATAATTCGGCG. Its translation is CSASRGTGRDNSA. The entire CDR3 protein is CSASRGTGRDNSALFF.

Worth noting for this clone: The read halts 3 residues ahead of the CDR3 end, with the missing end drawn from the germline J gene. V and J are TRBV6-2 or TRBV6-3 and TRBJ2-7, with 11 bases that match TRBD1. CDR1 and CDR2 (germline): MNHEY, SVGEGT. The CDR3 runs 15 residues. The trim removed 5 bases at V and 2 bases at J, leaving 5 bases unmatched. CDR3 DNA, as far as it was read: TGTGCCAGCAGTATCCGGGACAGGGGGACCTACGAG. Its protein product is CASSIRDRGTYE. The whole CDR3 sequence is CASSIRDRGTYEQYF.

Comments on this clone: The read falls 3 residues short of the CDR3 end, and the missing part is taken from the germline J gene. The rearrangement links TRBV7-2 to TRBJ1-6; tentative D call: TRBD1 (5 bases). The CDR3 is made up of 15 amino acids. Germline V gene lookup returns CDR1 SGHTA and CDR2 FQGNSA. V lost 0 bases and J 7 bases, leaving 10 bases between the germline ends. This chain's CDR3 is CASSLAQRGNSPLHF. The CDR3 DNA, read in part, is TGTGCCAGCAGCTTAGCGCAGAGGGGAAATTCACCC.

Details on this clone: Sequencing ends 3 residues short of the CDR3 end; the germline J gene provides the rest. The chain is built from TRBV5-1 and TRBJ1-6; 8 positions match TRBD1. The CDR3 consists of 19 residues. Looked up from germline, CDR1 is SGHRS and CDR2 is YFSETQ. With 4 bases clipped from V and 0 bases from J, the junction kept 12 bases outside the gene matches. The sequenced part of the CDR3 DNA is TGCGCCAGCAGCGCCAGACGACAGGGGCGAGGCTCCTATAATTCACCC. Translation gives CASSARRQGRGSYNSP. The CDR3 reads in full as CASSARRQGRGSYNSPLHF.

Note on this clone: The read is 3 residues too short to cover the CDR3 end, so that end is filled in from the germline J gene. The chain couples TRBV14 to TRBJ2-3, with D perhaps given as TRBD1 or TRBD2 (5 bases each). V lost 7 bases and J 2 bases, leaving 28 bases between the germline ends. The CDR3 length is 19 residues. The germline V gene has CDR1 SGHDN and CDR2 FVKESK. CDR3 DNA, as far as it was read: TGTGCCAGCACTAAAGAGGGGTTTCCCCGATCACCCATCACAGATACG. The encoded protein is CASTKEGFPRSPITDT. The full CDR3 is CASTKEGFPRSPITDTQYF.

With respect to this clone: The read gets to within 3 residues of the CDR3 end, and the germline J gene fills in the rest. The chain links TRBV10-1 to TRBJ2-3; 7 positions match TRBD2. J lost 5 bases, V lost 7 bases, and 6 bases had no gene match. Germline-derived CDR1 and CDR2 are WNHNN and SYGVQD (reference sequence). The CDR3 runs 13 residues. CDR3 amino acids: CASTAGTGDTQYF. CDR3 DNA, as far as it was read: TGCGCCAGCACAGCGGGGACGGGAGATACG.

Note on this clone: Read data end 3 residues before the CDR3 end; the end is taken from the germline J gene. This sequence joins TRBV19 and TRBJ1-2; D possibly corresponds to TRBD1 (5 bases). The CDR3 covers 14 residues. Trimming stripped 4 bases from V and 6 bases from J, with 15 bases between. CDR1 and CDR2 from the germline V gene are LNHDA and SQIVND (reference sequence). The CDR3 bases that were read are TGTGCCAGTAGTACCCCGCCAGGGAGGAATGGC. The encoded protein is CASSTPPGRNG. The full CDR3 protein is CASSTPPGRNGYTF.